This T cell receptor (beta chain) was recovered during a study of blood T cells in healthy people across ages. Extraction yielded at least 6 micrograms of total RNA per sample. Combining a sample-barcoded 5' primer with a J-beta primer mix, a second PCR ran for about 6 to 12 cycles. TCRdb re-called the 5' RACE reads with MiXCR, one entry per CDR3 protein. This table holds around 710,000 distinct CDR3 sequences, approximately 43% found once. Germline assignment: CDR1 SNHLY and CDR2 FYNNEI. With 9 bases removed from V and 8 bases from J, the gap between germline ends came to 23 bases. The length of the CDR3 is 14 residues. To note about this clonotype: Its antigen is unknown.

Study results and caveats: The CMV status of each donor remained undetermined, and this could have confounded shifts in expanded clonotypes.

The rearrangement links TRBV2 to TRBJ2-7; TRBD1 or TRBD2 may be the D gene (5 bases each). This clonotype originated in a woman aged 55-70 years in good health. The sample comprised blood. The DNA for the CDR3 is TGTGCCAGTATGCCGGGACGCCAGTCAAGTAAGCAGTACTTC. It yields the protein CASMPGRQSSKQYF.